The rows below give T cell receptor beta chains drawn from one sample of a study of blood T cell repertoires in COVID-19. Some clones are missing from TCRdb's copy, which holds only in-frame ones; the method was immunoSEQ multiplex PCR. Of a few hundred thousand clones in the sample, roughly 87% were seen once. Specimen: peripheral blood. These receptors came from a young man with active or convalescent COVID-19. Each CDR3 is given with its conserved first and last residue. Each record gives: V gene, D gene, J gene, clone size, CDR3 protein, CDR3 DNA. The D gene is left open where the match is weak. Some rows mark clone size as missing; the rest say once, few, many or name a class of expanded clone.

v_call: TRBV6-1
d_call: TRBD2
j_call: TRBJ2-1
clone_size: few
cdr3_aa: CASSELAGDYNEQFF
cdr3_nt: TGTGCCAGCAGTGAACTAGCGGGGGATTACAATGAGCAGTTCTTC

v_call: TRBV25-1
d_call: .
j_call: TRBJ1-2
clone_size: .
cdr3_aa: CASRYSVDGYTF
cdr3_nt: TGTGCCAGCAGATATTCGGTCGATGGCTACACCTTC

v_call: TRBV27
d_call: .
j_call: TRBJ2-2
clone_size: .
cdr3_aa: CASSVQGGRAGELFF
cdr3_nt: TGTGCCAGCAGTGTCCAAGGGGGTAGGGCCGGGGAGCTGTTTTTT

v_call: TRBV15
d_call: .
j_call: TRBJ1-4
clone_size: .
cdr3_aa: CATSRDGRGNEKLFF
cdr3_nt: TGTGCCACCAGCAGAGATGGAAGAGGAAATGAAAAACTGTTTTTT

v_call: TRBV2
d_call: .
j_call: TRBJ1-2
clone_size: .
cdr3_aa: CASSENWGWGYTF
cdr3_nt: TGTGCCAGCAGTGAAAACTGGGGCTGGGGCTACACCTTC

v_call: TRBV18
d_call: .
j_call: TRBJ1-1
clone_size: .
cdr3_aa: CASSPQKTGAAEAFF
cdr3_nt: TGTGCCAGCTCACCACAGAAGACAGGCGCCGCTGAAGCTTTCTTT

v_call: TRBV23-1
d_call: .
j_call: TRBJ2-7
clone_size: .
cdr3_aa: CASRPGLSNEQYF
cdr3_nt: TGCGCCAGCAGGCCGGGACTCTCTAACGAGCAGTACTTC

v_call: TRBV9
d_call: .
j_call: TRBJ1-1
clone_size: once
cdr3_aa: CASSVDPGSGTEAFF
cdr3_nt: TGTGCCAGCAGCGTAGATCCAGGGTCGGGCACTGAAGCTTTCTTT

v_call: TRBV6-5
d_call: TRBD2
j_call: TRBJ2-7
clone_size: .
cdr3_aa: CASSSGRFNYEQYF
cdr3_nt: TGTGCCAGCAGTAGCGGGAGATTTAACTACGAGCAGTACTTC

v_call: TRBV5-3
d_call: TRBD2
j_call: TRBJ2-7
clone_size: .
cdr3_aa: CARTGWAGAYEQYF
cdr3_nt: TGTGCCAGAACTGGCTGGGCGGGAGCCTACGAGCAGTACTTC

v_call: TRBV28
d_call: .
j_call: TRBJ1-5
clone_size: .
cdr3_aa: CASIRRGNQPQHF
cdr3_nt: TGTGCCAGCATTCGTAGGGGGAACCAGCCCCAGCATTTT

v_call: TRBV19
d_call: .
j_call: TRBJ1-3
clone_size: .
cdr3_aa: CASSPQGSGNTIYF
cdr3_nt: TGTGCCAGTAGTCCCCAGGGTTCTGGAAACACCATATATTTT

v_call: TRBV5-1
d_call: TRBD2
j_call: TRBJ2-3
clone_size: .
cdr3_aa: CASSGGGRTDTQYF
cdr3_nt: TGCGCCAGCAGCGGCGGGGGGCGCACAGATACGCAGTATTTT

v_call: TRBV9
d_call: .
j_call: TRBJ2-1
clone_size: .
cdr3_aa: CASSAINFNEQFF
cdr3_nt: TGTGCCAGCAGCGCCATCAATTTTAATGAGCAGTTCTTC

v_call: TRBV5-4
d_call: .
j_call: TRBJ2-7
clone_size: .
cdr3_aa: CASSLGSLNRWSYEQYF
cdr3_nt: TGTGCCAGCAGCTTGGGATCCCTTAACAGGTGGTCCTACGAGCAGTACTTC

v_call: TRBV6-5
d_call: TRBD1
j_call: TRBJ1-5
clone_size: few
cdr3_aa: CASGQGENQPQHF
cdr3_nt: TGTGCCAGCGGACAGGGCGAAAATCAGCCCCAGCATTTT

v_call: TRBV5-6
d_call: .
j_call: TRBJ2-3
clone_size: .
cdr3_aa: CASSLGTFTDTQYF
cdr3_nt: TGTGCCAGCAGCCTAGGGACTTTCACAGATACGCAGTATTTT

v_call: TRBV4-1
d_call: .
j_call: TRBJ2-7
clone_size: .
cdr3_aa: CASSQKLPPDEQYF
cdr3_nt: TGCGCCAGCAGCCAGAAACTTCCCCCCGACGAGCAGTACTTC

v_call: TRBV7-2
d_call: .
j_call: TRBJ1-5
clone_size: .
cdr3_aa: CASSLDPSTIQPQHF
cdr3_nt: TGTGCCAGCAGCTTAGACCCTTCCACAATTCAGCCCCAGCATTTT

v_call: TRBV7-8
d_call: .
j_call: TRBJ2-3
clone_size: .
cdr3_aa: CASSHRLGGGTDTQYF
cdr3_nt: TGTGCCAGCAGTCATCGCCTGGGGGGAGGCACAGATACGCAGTATTTT

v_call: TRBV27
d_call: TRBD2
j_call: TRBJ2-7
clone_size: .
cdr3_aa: CASSQASGSYEQYF
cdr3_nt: TGTGCCAGCAGTCAGGCTAGCGGGTCCTACGAGCAGTACTTC

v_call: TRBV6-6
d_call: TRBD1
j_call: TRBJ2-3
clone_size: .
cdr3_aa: CASSPAGTGDSDTQYF
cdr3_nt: TGTGCCAGCAGTCCAGCCGGGACAGGGGATTCGGATACGCAGTATTTT

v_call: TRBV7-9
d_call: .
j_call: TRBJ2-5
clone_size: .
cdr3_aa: CASSSPRGETQYF
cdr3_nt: TGTGCCAGCAGCTCTCCTAGGGGAGAGACCCAGTACTTC

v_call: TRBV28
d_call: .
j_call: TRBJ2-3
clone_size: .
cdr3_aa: CASSSAGRYEDTQYF
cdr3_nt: TGTGCCAGCAGTTCCGCAGGGAGGTACGAAGATACGCAGTATTTT

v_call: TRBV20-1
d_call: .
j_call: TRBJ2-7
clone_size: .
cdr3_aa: CSASIRREAYEQYF
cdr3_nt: TGCAGTGCTAGTATTAGGCGGGAAGCCTACGAGCAGTACTTC

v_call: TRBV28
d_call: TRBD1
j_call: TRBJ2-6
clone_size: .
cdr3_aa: CASSSPMGTAFSGANVLTF
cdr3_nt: TGTGCCAGCAGTTCTCCTATGGGGACAGCGTTCTCTGGGGCCAACGTCCTGACTTTC

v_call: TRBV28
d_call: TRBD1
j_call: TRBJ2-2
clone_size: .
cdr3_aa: CASRPPGQSAGELFF
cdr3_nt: TGTGCCAGCAGGCCACCGGGACAGAGCGCCGGGGAGCTGTTTTTT

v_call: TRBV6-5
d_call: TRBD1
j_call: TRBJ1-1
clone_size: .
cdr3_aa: CASSYGWDRVNTEAFF
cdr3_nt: TGTGCCAGCAGTTACGGATGGGACAGGGTGAACACTGAAGCTTTCTTT

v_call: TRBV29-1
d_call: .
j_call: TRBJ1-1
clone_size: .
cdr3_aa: CSVEVSEGLRAFF
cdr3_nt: TGCAGCGTTGAAGTTTCCGAGGGCCTGAGAGCTTTCTTT

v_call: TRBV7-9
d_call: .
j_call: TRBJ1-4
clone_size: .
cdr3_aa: CASSSLTGTRNEKLFF
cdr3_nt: TGTGCCAGCAGCTCCCTAACCGGGACTCGTAATGAAAAACTGTTTTTT

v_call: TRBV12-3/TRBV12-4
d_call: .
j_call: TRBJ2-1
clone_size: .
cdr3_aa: CASSLITTEQFF
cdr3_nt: TGTGCCAGCAGTTTAATCACAACCGAGCAGTTCTTC

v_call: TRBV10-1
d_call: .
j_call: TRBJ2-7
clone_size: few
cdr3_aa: CASSVSCLTIAEQYF
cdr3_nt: TGCGCCAGCAGTGTATCATGCTTAACAATTGCCGAGCAGTACTTC

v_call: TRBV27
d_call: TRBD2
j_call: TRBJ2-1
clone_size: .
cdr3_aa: CASSLSLGGSRNEQFF
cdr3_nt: TGTGCCAGCAGTTTATCGTTGGGCGGGAGTCGGAATGAGCAGTTCTTC

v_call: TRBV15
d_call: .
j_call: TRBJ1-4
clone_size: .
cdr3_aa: CATSRDPVATNEKLFF
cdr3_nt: TGTGCCACCAGCAGAGATCCCGTTGCAACTAATGAAAAACTGTTTTTT

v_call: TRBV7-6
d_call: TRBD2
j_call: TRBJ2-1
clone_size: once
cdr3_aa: CASSLAGDWYNEQFF
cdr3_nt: TGTGCCAGCTCACTAGCGGGAGATTGGTACAATGAGCAGTTCTTC

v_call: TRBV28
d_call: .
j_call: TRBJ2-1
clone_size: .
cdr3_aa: CASSLSQVGDSEQFF
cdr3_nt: TGTGCCAGCAGTTTATCCCAGGTTGGGGACTCAGAGCAGTTCTTC

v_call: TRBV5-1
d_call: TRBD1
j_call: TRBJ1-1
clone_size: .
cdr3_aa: CASSWTDRLNTEAFF
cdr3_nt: TGCGCCAGCAGCTGGACGGACAGGCTGAACACTGAAGCTTTCTTT

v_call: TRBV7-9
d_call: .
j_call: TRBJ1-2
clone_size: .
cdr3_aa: CASSLEPYGYTF
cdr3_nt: TGTGCCAGCAGCTTAGAGCCCTATGGCTACACCTTC

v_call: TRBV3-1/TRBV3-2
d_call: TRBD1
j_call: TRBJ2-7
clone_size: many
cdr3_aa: CASSQDATGFRAYF
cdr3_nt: TGTGCCAGCAGCCAAGATGCGACAGGGTTCCGAGCATACTTC

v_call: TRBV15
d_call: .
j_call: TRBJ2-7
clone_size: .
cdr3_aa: CATSREDGAYEQYF
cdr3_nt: TGTGCCACCAGCAGGGAGGACGGCGCCTACGAGCAGTACTTC

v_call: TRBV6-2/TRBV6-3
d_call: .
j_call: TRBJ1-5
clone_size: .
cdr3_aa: CASSYGGVGQPQHF
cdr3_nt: TGTGCCAGCAGTTACGGGGGGGTCGGGCAGCCCCAGCATTTT

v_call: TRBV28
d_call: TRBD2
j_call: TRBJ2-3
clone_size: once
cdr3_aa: CASSPIWDYRGSDTQYF
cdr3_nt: TGTGCCAGCAGTCCAATATGGGACTACAGAGGATCAGATACGCAGTATTTT

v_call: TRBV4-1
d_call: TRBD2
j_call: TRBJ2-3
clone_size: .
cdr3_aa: CASSQDAGTSGRDTQYF
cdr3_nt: TGCGCCAGCAGCCAAGACGCCGGGACTAGCGGGAGGGATACGCAGTATTTT

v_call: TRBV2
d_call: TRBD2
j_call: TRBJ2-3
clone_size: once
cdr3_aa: CASSDPSGSADTQYF
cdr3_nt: TGTGCCAGCAGTGACCCTAGCGGGAGCGCAGATACGCAGTATTTT

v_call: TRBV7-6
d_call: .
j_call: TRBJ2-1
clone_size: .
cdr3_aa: CASSLDGSSYNEQFF
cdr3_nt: TGTGCCAGCAGCTTAGATGGGAGCTCCTACAATGAGCAGTTCTTC

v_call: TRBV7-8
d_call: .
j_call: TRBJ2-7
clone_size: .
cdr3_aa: CASSLRGGYEQYF
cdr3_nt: TGTGCCAGCAGCTTAAGGGGGGGCTACGAGCAGTACTTC

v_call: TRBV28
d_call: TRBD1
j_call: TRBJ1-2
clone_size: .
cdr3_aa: CASSMTGDPNYGYTF
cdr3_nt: TGTGCCAGCAGCATGACAGGGGACCCGAACTATGGCTACACCTTC

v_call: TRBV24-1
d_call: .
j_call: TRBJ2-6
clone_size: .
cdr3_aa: CATSDLGSASYVLTF
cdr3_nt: TGTGCCACCAGTGATTTAGGGAGTGCGTCATACGTCCTGACTTTC

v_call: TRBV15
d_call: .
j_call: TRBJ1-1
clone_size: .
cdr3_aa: CATSRPGNTEAFF
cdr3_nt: TGTGCCACCAGCAGACCAGGGAACACTGAAGCTTTCTTT

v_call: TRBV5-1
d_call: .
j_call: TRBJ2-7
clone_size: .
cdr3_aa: CASSSGMPGGYEQYF
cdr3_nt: TGCGCCAGCAGCTCGGGGATGCCCGGGGGTTACGAGCAGTACTTC

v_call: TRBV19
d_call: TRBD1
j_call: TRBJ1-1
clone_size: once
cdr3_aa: CASSIRAPGTGTLNTEAFF
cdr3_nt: TGTGCCAGTAGTATAAGGGCCCCCGGGACAGGGACTTTGAACACTGAAGCTTTCTTT

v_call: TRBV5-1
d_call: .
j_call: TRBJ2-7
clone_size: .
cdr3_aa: CASSGEIGGKQYF
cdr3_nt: TGCGCCAGCAGCGGGGAAATAGGGGGTAAGCAGTACTTC

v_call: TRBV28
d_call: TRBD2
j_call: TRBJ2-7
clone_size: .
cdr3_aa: CASSLWASGYEQYF
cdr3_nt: TGTGCCAGCAGTTTATGGGCTAGCGGCTACGAGCAGTACTTC

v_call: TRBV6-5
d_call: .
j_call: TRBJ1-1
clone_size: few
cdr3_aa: CASSNRFGAFF
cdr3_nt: TGTGCCAGCAGTAACAGGTTTGGAGCTTTCTTT

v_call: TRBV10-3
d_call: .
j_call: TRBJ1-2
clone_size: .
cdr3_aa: CAISETARGYTF
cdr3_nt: TGTGCCATCAGTGAGACAGCACGCGGCTACACCTTC